A single sample is the source of the 4 T cell receptor beta chains below, sequenced in a study of shared clonotypes between healthy human individuals. Produced via immunoSEQ multiplex PCR; TCRdb's table is partial and in-frame only. Here the sample spans under 2,500,000 clones, 90% to 97% being singletons. What was sequenced was naive CD4+ T cells sorted from blood. Sample subset: CD45RA+ positively selected. These receptors were obtained from a man aged 18-30 years in good health.

This chain uses TRBV28 with TRBJ1-4; D unclear. V gave up 3 bases and J gave up 5 bases, with 7 bases separating them. CDR3 length: 13 amino acids. Germline loops: CDR1 MDHEN, CDR2 SYDVKM. CDR3 amino acids: CASSFDSNEKLFF. In DNA, the CDR3 is TGTGCCAGCAGTTTCGATTCCAATGAAAAACTGTTTTTT.

The chain has TRBV6-5 and TRBJ2-7, with D perhaps matching TRBD2 (6 bases). V was shortened by 0 bases and J by 6 bases, with 18 bases between the two germline ends. There are 16 residues in the CDR3. The germline gives CDR1 MNHEY, CDR2 SVGAGI. Written as DNA, the CDR3 is TGTGCCAGCAGTTACTCTCGGTTACTAGCCACCGGCGAGCAGTACTTC. The encoded protein is CASSYSRLLATGEQYF.

The chain recombines TRBV28 with TRBJ2-5, with 8 bases aligning to TRBD2. Germline V CDR1 and CDR2: MDHEN, SYDVKM. The CDR3 spans 16 residues. Trimming cost V 7 bases and J 5 bases; bases outside gene matches: 15. The CDR3 reads CASTKGGLGNRETQYF. CDR3 sequence (DNA): TGTGCCAGCACCAAAGGGGGACTAGGTAATCGGGAGACCCAGTACTTC. The complete variable domain, with remaining parts taken from reference TRBV28 and TRBJ2-5, reads DVKVTQSSRYLVKRTGEKVFLECVQDMDHENMFWYRQDPGLGLRLIYFSYDVKMKEKGDIPEGYSVSREKKERFSLILESASTNQTSMYLCASTKGGLGNRETQYFGPGTRLLVL.

The V gene is TRBV28, the J gene TRBJ1-5; a possible D gene is TRBD1 (6 bases). The V gene's germline CDR1 is MDHEN and CDR2 SYDVKM. This CDR3 has 16 residues. Trimming took 5 bases from V and 7 from J, leaving 21 bases between them. CDR3 bases: TGTGCCAGCAGTCTCGTACAGGGTTGGTCGGCACAGCCCCAGCATTTT. Amino acid sequence: CASSLVQGWSAQPQHF. The entire variable domain, with the rest obtained from reference TRBV28 and TRBJ1-5, is as follows: DVKVTQSSRYLVKRTGEKVFLECVQDMDHENMFWYRQDPGLGLRLIYFSYDVKMKEKGDIPEGYSVSREKKERFSLILESASTNQTSMYLCASSLVQGWSAQPQHFGDGTRLSIL.